A single sample is the source of the 3 T cell receptor beta chains below, sequenced in a study of blood T cells in healthy people across ages. With a J-beta primer mix and a sample-barcoded 5' primer, a second PCR ran about 7 to 12 cycles. TCRdb ran MiXCR on the 5' RACE reads and lists one entry per CDR3 protein. The profile shows roughly 1 million distinct CDR3 sequences, approximately 25% of them singletons. These sequences were also reported in another study, on T cells of mothers and their children.

Sequencing used blood. Every receptor here comes from a girl aged 2-10 years in good health.

In this sample, this clonotype turned up a few times. The rearrangement links TRBV4-1 to TRBJ2-7; no firm D call. The CDR3 contains 15 residues. Germline loops: CDR1 MGHRA, CDR2 YSYEKL. V dropped 0 bases and J dropped 5 bases, with 14 bases sitting between them. The CDR3 reads CASSQDPSLSNEQYF. Here the CDR3 DNA reads TGCGCCAGCAGCCAAGATCCCAGTCTCAGCAACGAGCAGTACTTC.

There are a few counts of this clonotype. The chain uses TRBV7-9 and TRBJ2-1; 14 bases are a match to TRBD2. In germline, CDR1 is SEHNR, CDR2 FQNEAQ (reference sequence). J gave up 4 bases and V 3 bases, and 2 bases lay outside the gene matches. The CDR3 has 16 residues. In DNA form, the CDR3 reads TGTGCCAGCAGCTTTTGGACTAGCGGGGGGTACAATGAGCAGTTCTTC. This translates into CASSFWTSGGYNEQFF. The whole variable domain, remainder taken from reference TRBV7-9 and TRBJ2-1, is DTGVSQNPRHKITKRGQNVTFRCDPISEHNRLYWYRQTLGQGPEFLTYFQNEAQLEKSRLLSDRFSAERPKGSFSTLEIQRTEQGDSAMYLCASSFWTSGGYNEQFFGPGTRLTVL.

The chain recombines TRBV6-6 with TRBJ1-5; no clear D gene. Germline V CDR1 and CDR2: MNHNY, SVGAGI (reference sequence). The CDR3 totals 12 residues. The germline V and J ends were trimmed by 2 bases and 5 bases, with 4 bases remaining between them. This CDR3 is CASSYGDQPQHF. The CDR3 region has the DNA TGTGCCAGCAGTTACGGTGATCAGCCCCAGCATTTT.